Listed below are T cell receptor beta chains from one sample, sequenced in a study of T cell responses to AZD1222 COVID-19 vaccine. Some clones are missing from TCRdb's copy, which holds only in-frame ones; the method was immunoSEQ multiplex PCR. The sample lists 150,000 or so clones, about 90% occurring once. The sample in question was peripheral blood, obtained on day 0 of MenACWY control vaccination. The receptors originated from an adult in good health. Both conserved end residues are part of each CDR3. The D gene is left open where the match is weak. A clone size is listed for some rows: how often the clone was seen (once, few, many), or a class if it is expanded.

D gene: NA; V gene: TRBV28; clone size: NA; J gene: TRBJ1-3; CDR3 protein: CASSWGKIGNTIYF; CDR3 DNA: TGTGCCAGCAGTTGGGGAAAGATTGGAAACACCATATATTTT
D gene: TRBD2; V gene: TRBV19; clone size: few; J gene: TRBJ2-3; CDR3 protein: CASSILAGRDTQYF; CDR3 DNA: TGTGCCAGTAGTATTCTAGCGGGGCGGGATACGCAGTATTTT
D gene: NA; V gene: TRBV28; clone size: NA; J gene: TRBJ2-1; CDR3 protein: CASSSPGFYNEQFF; CDR3 DNA: TGTGCCAGCAGTTCCCCGGGGTTCTACAATGAGCAGTTCTTC
D gene: TRBD2; V gene: TRBV12-3/TRBV12-4; clone size: NA; J gene: TRBJ2-7; CDR3 protein: CASSSLAGGPYF; CDR3 DNA: TGTGCCAGCAGTTCCCTAGCGGGGGGACCGTACTTC
D gene: NA; V gene: TRBV5-1; clone size: NA; J gene: TRBJ2-1; CDR3 protein: CASSLVVGTSNEQFF; CDR3 DNA: TGCGCCAGCAGCTTGGTCGTGGGGACTTCTAATGAGCAGTTCTTC
D gene: NA; V gene: TRBV6-5; clone size: NA; J gene: TRBJ1-1; CDR3 protein: CASIALGGGNTEAFF; CDR3 DNA: TGTGCCAGCATTGCCCTCGGCGGCGGTAACACTGAAGCTTTCTTT
D gene: NA; V gene: TRBV9; clone size: NA; J gene: TRBJ1-6; CDR3 protein: CASSVTPEGAGSPLHF; CDR3 DNA: TGTGCCAGCAGCGTAACCCCCGAAGGGGCGGGATCACCCCTCCACTTT
D gene: NA; V gene: TRBV3-1/TRBV3-2; clone size: NA; J gene: TRBJ1-1; CDR3 protein: CASSLYGRREAFF; CDR3 DNA: TGTGCCAGCAGCCTTTACGGGAGGCGTGAAGCTTTCTTT
D gene: NA; V gene: TRBV7-3; clone size: few; J gene: TRBJ2-3; CDR3 protein: CASSLPPIDTQYF; CDR3 DNA: TGTGCCAGCAGCCTACCTCCTATAGATACGCAGTATTTT
D gene: NA; V gene: TRBV5-5; clone size: NA; J gene: TRBJ1-3; CDR3 protein: CASSTTPGNTIYF; CDR3 DNA: TGTGCCAGCAGCACGACTCCTGGAAACACCATATATTTT
D gene: TRBD1; V gene: TRBV9; clone size: NA; J gene: TRBJ2-3; CDR3 protein: CASSVHRGRADTQYF; CDR3 DNA: TGTGCCAGCAGCGTCCACAGGGGTAGAGCAGATACGCAGTATTTT
D gene: NA; V gene: TRBV27; clone size: once; J gene: TRBJ1-4; CDR3 protein: CASRPPLNEKLFF; CDR3 DNA: TGTGCCAGCAGACCGCCCTTGAATGAAAAACTGTTTTTT
D gene: NA; V gene: TRBV29-1; clone size: NA; J gene: TRBJ1-3; CDR3 protein: CSSTGQQGDTIYF; CDR3 DNA: TGCAGCTCGACCGGCCAACAGGGAGACACCATATATTTT
D gene: TRBD1; V gene: TRBV11-2; clone size: NA; J gene: TRBJ2-7; CDR3 protein: CASSPRQGDSYEQYF; CDR3 DNA: TGTGCCAGCAGCCCACGACAGGGTGACTCCTACGAGCAGTACTTC
D gene: NA; V gene: TRBV29-1; clone size: once; J gene: TRBJ2-1; CDR3 protein: CSVGGSRGASLSSYNEQFF; CDR3 DNA: TGCAGCGTAGGGGGCTCACGGGGGGCGTCCCTATCCTCCTACAATGAGCAGTTCTTC
D gene: TRBD1; V gene: TRBV6-6; clone size: NA; J gene: TRBJ1-2; CDR3 protein: CASGPGTASTGYTF; CDR3 DNA: TGTGCCAGCGGGCCAGGGACAGCCAGCACAGGCTACACCTTC
D gene: TRBD2; V gene: TRBV28; clone size: NA; J gene: TRBJ2-4; CDR3 protein: CASSLSAGGTGTKNIQYF; CDR3 DNA: TGTGCCAGCAGTCTTTCAGCGGGGGGGACTGGTACCAAAAACATTCAGTACTTC
D gene: NA; V gene: TRBV11-2; clone size: NA; J gene: TRBJ2-1; CDR3 protein: CASSLGPNEQFF; CDR3 DNA: TGTGCCAGCAGCTTAGGACCCAATGAGCAGTTCTTC
D gene: NA; V gene: TRBV29-1; clone size: NA; J gene: TRBJ1-1; CDR3 protein: CSVQKGANTEAFF; CDR3 DNA: TGCAGCGTTCAAAAGGGTGCCAACACTGAAGCTTTCTTT
D gene: NA; V gene: TRBV18; clone size: NA; J gene: TRBJ2-5; CDR3 protein: CASSPSAAGETQYF; CDR3 DNA: TGTGCCAGCTCACCAAGTGCTGCAGGGGAGACCCAGTACTTC
D gene: NA; V gene: TRBV6-5; clone size: NA; J gene: TRBJ2-2; CDR3 protein: CASSLVGSANTGGLFF; CDR3 DNA: TGTGCCAGCAGTTTAGTCGGCAGCGCGAACACCGGGGGGCTGTTTTTT
D gene: TRBD1; V gene: TRBV6-6; clone size: NA; J gene: TRBJ1-5; CDR3 protein: CASSYGGTGVNQPQHF; CDR3 DNA: TGTGCCAGCAGTTACGGGGGAACAGGGGTCAATCAGCCCCAGCATTTT
D gene: TRBD1; V gene: TRBV5-6; clone size: NA; J gene: TRBJ1-2; CDR3 protein: CASSLATGGRNYGYTF; CDR3 DNA: TGTGCCAGCAGCTTGGCCACAGGGGGCCGCAACTATGGCTACACCTTC
D gene: TRBD2; V gene: TRBV29-1; clone size: NA; J gene: TRBJ2-3; CDR3 protein: CSVEPSGGSTDTQYF; CDR3 DNA: TGCAGCGTTGAGCCCAGCGGGGGGAGCACAGATACGCAGTATTTT
D gene: NA; V gene: TRBV27; clone size: once; J gene: TRBJ1-5; CDR3 protein: CASSPWGAPGSNQPQHF; CDR3 DNA: TGTGCCAGCAGTCCTTGGGGGGCCCCGGGTAGCAATCAGCCCCAGCATTTT
D gene: NA; V gene: TRBV7-8; clone size: NA; J gene: TRBJ1-5; CDR3 protein: CASSRDGSNQPQHF; CDR3 DNA: TGTGCCAGCAGCCGGGACGGTAGCAATCAGCCCCAGCATTTT
D gene: TRBD2; V gene: TRBV19; clone size: NA; J gene: TRBJ2-1; CDR3 protein: CASKVTSGTGEQFF; CDR3 DNA: TGTGCCAGTAAGGTCACTAGCGGGACTGGTGAGCAGTTCTTC
D gene: NA; V gene: TRBV5-1; clone size: NA; J gene: TRBJ1-1; CDR3 protein: CASSLDPAGGSEAFF; CDR3 DNA: TGCGCCAGCAGCTTGGACCCGGCGGGGGGGTCTGAAGCTTTCTTT
D gene: NA; V gene: TRBV5-4; clone size: NA; J gene: TRBJ2-7; CDR3 protein: CASQRGRDGEQYF; CDR3 DNA: TGTGCCTCGCAGAGGGGCCGGGATGGAGAGCAGTACTTC